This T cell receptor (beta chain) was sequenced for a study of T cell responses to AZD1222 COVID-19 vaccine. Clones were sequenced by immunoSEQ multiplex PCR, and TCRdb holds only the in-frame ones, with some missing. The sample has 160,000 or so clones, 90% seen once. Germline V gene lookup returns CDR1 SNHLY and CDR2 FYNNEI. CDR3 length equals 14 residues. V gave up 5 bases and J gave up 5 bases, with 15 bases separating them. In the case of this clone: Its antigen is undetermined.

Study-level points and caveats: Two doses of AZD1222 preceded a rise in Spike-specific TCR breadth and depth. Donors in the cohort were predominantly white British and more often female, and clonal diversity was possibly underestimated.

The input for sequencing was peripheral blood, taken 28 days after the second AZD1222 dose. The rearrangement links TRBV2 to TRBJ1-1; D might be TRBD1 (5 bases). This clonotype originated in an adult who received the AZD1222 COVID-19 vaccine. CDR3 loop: CASSSTLGDTEAFF. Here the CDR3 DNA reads TGTGCCAGCAGTTCAACCTTGGGGGATACTGAAGCTTTCTTT.